The rows below give T cell receptor beta chains drawn from one sample of a study of blood T cell repertoires in COVID-19. Sequenced by immunoSEQ multiplex PCR; TCRdb stores in-frame clones only, minus some. The sample has fewer than 250,000 clones, less than 90% seen once. Sequenced material: peripheral blood. These receptor sequences come from a woman aged 80 or over with COVID-19, enrolled during active disease. Each CDR3 is given with its conserved first and last residue.

CDR3 protein | J gene | V gene
CASSLVAGGTGELFF | TRBJ2-2 | TRBV7-2
CASSLASQGYGYTF | TRBJ1-2 | TRBV7-2
CASSPGQLNRGAFF | TRBJ1-1 | TRBV5-1
CASSEGNTEAFF | TRBJ1-1 | TRBV18
CASKQTRVTDTQYF | TRBJ2-3 | TRBV6-5
CASSPGLITDTQYF | TRBJ2-3 | TRBV5-1
CASSAPRDRGRDYGYTF | TRBJ1-2 | TRBV9
CASSSPLEAKNIQYF | TRBJ2-4 | TRBV3-1/TRBV3-2
CASSLGWEQDYGYTF | TRBJ1-2 | TRBV5-6
CASSQGSQGSQPQHF | TRBJ1-5 | TRBV3-1/TRBV3-2
CASSSGSVYNEQFF | TRBJ2-1 | TRBV5-1
CASSSEQGRNQPQHF | TRBJ1-5 | TRBV7-2
CASKSGLNYGYTF | TRBJ1-2 | TRBV2
CASSSGQRGVYQETQYF | TRBJ2-5 | TRBV28
CASSGIRQGLYGYTF | TRBJ1-2 | TRBV6-5
CASRRTGAMNTEAFF | TRBJ1-1 | TRBV2
CASSYRQGTNTEAFF | TRBJ1-1 | TRBV7-9
CAISESRENTEAFF | TRBJ1-1 | TRBV10-3
CATTGALDTEAFF | TRBJ1-1 | TRBV5-4
CASSFSPRVGGYTF | TRBJ1-2 | TRBV28
CASSLVQGAGEKLFF | TRBJ1-4 | TRBV7-2
CASSVDPRGQPQTTLHF | TRBJ1-6 | TRBV9
CASSLTTGNTEAFF | TRBJ1-1 | TRBV7-2
CASRRDSKNSPLHF | TRBJ1-6 | TRBV28
CASSRLVPTDTQYF | TRBJ2-3 | TRBV6-2/TRBV6-3
CASSQDLGGEKLFF | TRBJ1-4 | TRBV3-1/TRBV3-2
CASSQDSTNEKLFF | TRBJ1-4 | TRBV5-1
CASSLSGLYEQYF | TRBJ2-7 | TRBV5-6
CASSQGVAGGPFYNEQFF | TRBJ2-1 | TRBV4-3
CASSPKEATEAFF | TRBJ1-1 | TRBV18
CASSIGGHQETQYF | TRBJ2-5 | TRBV19
CASSPGTGITGELFF | TRBJ2-2 | TRBV11-3
CASSWGHRVQANEKLFF | TRBJ1-4 | TRBV6-2/TRBV6-3
CASSLEGIVAEAFF | TRBJ1-1 | TRBV7-9
CASSQEGLGANVLTF | TRBJ2-6 | TRBV6-5
CASSFNRGGNTEAFF | TRBJ1-1 | TRBV28
CASSLGGPTTQFF | TRBJ2-1 | TRBV28
CASSEKQQYNSPLHF | TRBJ1-6 | TRBV6-1
CASSRGPSYNEQFF | TRBJ2-1 | TRBV3-1/TRBV3-2
CASSHGQGNRNSPLHF | TRBJ1-6 | TRBV5-6
CASSFNGQGGYTF | TRBJ1-2 | TRBV11-1
CSVGTGGVSGELFF | TRBJ2-2 | TRBV29-1
CATSRAGQVLNTEAFF | TRBJ1-1 | TRBV15
CASSKDRGQETQYF | TRBJ2-5 | TRBV5-5
CASSRSTGNTIYF | TRBJ1-3 | TRBV19
CASRAGTDTGELFF | TRBJ2-2 | TRBV9
CASSRTERYGYTF | TRBJ1-2 | TRBV6-5
CASSSSGLAGVTGELFF | TRBJ2-2 | TRBV7-2
CAWSLGLVGEQYF | TRBJ2-7 | TRBV30
CASRSGTTRGAFF | TRBJ1-1 | TRBV12-3/TRBV12-4
CAWSPTRETFF | TRBJ1-1 | TRBV30
CAISEGPGNLYEQYF | TRBJ2-7 | TRBV10-3
CASSETGDTEAFF | TRBJ1-1 | TRBV9
CASRTGTGDQPQHF | TRBJ1-5 | TRBV6-5
CASSLGTGSSGNTIYF | TRBJ1-3 | TRBV5-6
CASSYAGGDYNEQFF | TRBJ2-1 | TRBV6-6
CASSPTDSYGYTF | TRBJ1-2 | TRBV18
CASSLRIGGGGDEQFF | TRBJ2-1 | TRBV5-4
CASSLDVADTQYF | TRBJ2-3 | TRBV11-1
CASSDPGQGRGGELFF | TRBJ2-2 | TRBV10-2